This T cell receptor (beta chain) was obtained from a study of tissue T cells after allogeneic stem cell transplantation. Study-wide results and limits: Within patients, tissue anatomy strongly shaped TCR repertoire composition.

TCRdb keeps only in-frame clones here, not all; method: immunoSEQ multiplex PCR. The table has several thousand clones, roughly 78% seen once. A remark on this clone: Its matching antigen is unknown.

The CDR3 sequence is 15 residues long. J gave up 5 bases and V 1 base, and 4 bases lay outside the gene matches. Germline V gene lookup returns CDR1 MDHEN and CDR2 SYDVKM. This research-autopsy study prospectively enrolled adult allogeneic hematopoietic cell transplant recipients with steroid-refractory graft-versus-host disease. The TCR was taken from an older male patient with steroid-refractory graft-versus-host disease after an allogeneic stem cell transplant. The graft donor may be the source of some T cells. V usage is TRBV28 and J usage is TRBJ2-1; 8 bases align to TRBD1. Sequencing used esophageal tissue, obtained at autopsy. The CDR3 spells CASSLLAGGNNEQFF. CDR3 coding DNA: TGTGCCAGCAGTTTATTGGCAGGGGGCAACAATGAGCAGTTCTTC. Filled out from reference TRBV28 and TRBJ2-1, the complete variable domain reads DVKVTQSSRYLVKRTGEKVFLECVQDMDHENMFWYRQDPGLGLRLIYFSYDVKMKEKGDIPEGYSVSREKKERFSLILESASTNQTSMYLCASSLLAGGNNEQFFGPGTRLTVL.